These 32 T cell receptor beta chains were all obtained from the same sample, sequenced in a study of cytomegalovirus exposure and HLA in healthy donors. The PCR contained 60 Vbeta and 13 Jbeta primers. The assay was immunoSEQ multiplex PCR, and TCRdb's table has in-frame clones only and misses some. Among about 77,000 clones listed, approximately 78% were seen once. Material for sequencing was PBMCs. The receptors originated from a man in his forties or fifties in good health and CMV-seronegative.

The rearrangement links TRBV6-6 to TRBJ2-5; TRBD1 agrees at 9 bases. CDR3 size: 12 residues. CDR1 and CDR2 from the germline V gene are MNHNY and SVGAGI (reference sequence). The V segment lost 7 bases and the J segment 5 bases; nucleotides outside the gene matches: 2. The CDR3 nucleotides are TGTGCCAGCAAGACAGGGGGGGAGACCCAGTACTTC. This translates into CASKTGGETQYF.

CDR3 protein: CASRFQNPGYGYTF. CDR3 nucleotide sequence: TGTGCCAGCAGATTCCAAAACCCAGGGTATGGCTACACCTTC. The chain carries TRBV6-6 and TRBJ1-2; TRBD1 might be the D (5 bases). The germline V gene has CDR1 MNHNY and CDR2 SVGAGI (reference sequence). CDR3 length: 14 residues. V lost 6 bases to trimming and J lost 5 bases, with 16 bases between them.

The V and J genes are TRBV6-5 and TRBJ1-1; possibly TRBD1 for D (5 bases). V was cut by 0 bases and J by 4 bases, with 6 bases left in between. From germline, CDR1 is MNHEY and CDR2 SVGAGI. The CDR3 has 13 residues. The CDR3 sequence is CASSYSGGTEAFF. CDR3 coding DNA: TGTGCCAGCAGTTACTCCGGGGGCACTGAAGCTTTCTTT.

This clone appeared once. The chain recombines TRBV19 with TRBJ2-3; D unclear. This CDR3 region has 13 residues. Germline CDR1 reads LNHDA; CDR2 reads SQIVND (reference sequence). The V end lost 6 bases, the J end lost 0 bases, and 7 bases lay between the germline ends. CDR3 DNA sequence: TGTGCCAGTAGACTACTGAGCACAGATACGCAGTATTTT. Translation: CASRLLSTDTQYF.

The table lists this clone with a few counts. J is TRBJ1-3 and V is TRBV5-4; 8 nucleotides align to TRBD1. There are 14 residues in the CDR3. V was pared by 3 bases and J by 2 bases, with 1 base of the junction left unmatched. Germline V gene lookup returns CDR1 SGHNT and CDR2 YYREEE (reference sequence). The CDR3 loop reads CASSSGQAGNTIYF. In DNA form, the CDR3 reads TGTGCCAGCAGCTCGGGACAGGCTGGAAACACCATATATTTT. The full variable domain, in which reference TRBV5-4 and TRBJ1-3 provide the parts outside the CDR3, is ETGVTQSPTHLIKTRGQQVTLRCSSQSGHNTVSWYQQALGQGPQFIFQYYREEENGRGNFPPRFSGLQFPNYSSELNVNALELDDSALYLCASSSGQAGNTIYFGEGSWLTVV.

This chain uses TRBV7-2 with TRBJ2-1, with 15 bases aligning to TRBD2. The CDR3 is 17 amino acids. Trimming took 1 base from V and 7 from J; bases not matched to a gene: 5. CDR1 SGHTA and CDR2 FQGNSA come from the germline V gene. As DNA, the CDR3 is TGTGCCAGCAGCTTAGATCGGACTAGCGGGGGGGCAAATGAGCAGTTCTTC. It yields the protein CASSLDRTSGGANEQFF.

The chain uses TRBV6-5 and TRBJ2-2, with 7 bases that match TRBD2. V lost 0 bases, J lost 4 bases, and 5 bases stayed unmatched. CDR1 and CDR2 (germline): MNHEY, SVGAGI. This CDR3 has 16 amino acids. CDR3 residues: CASSYSGLAVTGELFF. The CDR3 DNA reads as TGTGCCAGCAGTTACTCTGGGCTAGCGGTCACCGGGGAGCTGTTTTTT.

The chain employs TRBV6-1 and TRBJ1-3; no reliable D call. V was pared by 1 base and J by 0 bases, with 13 bases between. This CDR3 has 17 amino acids. CDR1 is MNHNS, CDR2 SASEGT, per germline. CDR3 sequence reads: CASSEVWGASSGNTIYF. CDR3 bases: TGTGCCAGCAGTGAAGTGTGGGGAGCCTCCTCTGGAAACACCATATATTTT.

The CDR3 region has the DNA TGTGCCAGCAGCCCCCTCCCGTATGGCTACACCTTC. Protein sequence: CASSPLPYGYTF. The V and J genes are TRBV28 and TRBJ1-2; no firm D call. Per the germline V gene, CDR1 is MDHEN and CDR2 is SYDVKM. The ends were cut back, 6 bases at V and 5 bases at J, with 10 bases in the middle. The CDR3 loop spans 12 amino acids.

The V and J genes are TRBV7-2 and TRBJ2-3; TRBD1 agrees at 11 bases. V was pared by 0 bases and J by 2 bases, with 10 bases of the junction left unmatched. Germline V CDR1 and CDR2: SGHTA, FQGNSA. The CDR3 consists of 19 residues. The CDR3, as DNA: TGTGCCAGCAGCTTAGCATTCGGACAGGGGGCGCCTCTCACAGATACGCAGTATTTT. Amino acid sequence: CASSLAFGQGAPLTDTQYF.

J is TRBJ2-7 and V is TRBV2, with a weak D call TRBD1 (6 bases). Germline values: CDR1 SNHLY, CDR2 FYNNEI. The CDR3 is made up of 11 amino acids. Between the trimmed V and J ends, which lost 6 bases and 4 bases, there was a span of 7 bases. Here the CDR3 reads CASRRGYEQYF. The CDR3, as DNA: TGTGCCAGCAGAAGGGGGTACGAGCAGTACTTC.

The chain uses TRBV7-2 and TRBJ1-2, with 7 bases aligning to TRBD1. J lost 4 bases, V lost 3 bases, and 14 bases had no gene match. Germline CDR1 and CDR2: SGHTA and FQGNSA. The CDR3 covers 17 residues. This CDR3 reads CASSFDREAIFFYGYTF. The CDR3 DNA is TGTGCCAGCAGCTTCGACAGGGAAGCTATATTTTTCTATGGCTACACCTTC.

For the CDR3, the DNA is TGTGCCAGCAGTTACATAAGACAAAGCAATCAGCCCCAGCATTTT. As protein: CASSYIRQSNQPQHF. This chain uses TRBV7-2 with TRBJ1-5; D is undetermined. The germline V and J ends were trimmed by 6 bases and 1 base, with 13 bases remaining between them. Germline loops: CDR1 SGHTA, CDR2 FQGNSA. This CDR3 region has 15 residues.

This sequence joins TRBV5-1 and TRBJ1-2, with 7 bases matching TRBD1. This CDR3 has 14 residues. Germline loops: CDR1 SGHRS, CDR2 YFSETQ. J lost 5 bases, V lost 0 bases, and 4 bases had no gene match. The CDR3 coding sequence is TGCGCCAGCAGCTTGGTCTCAGGGGGGTATGGCTACACCTTC. Its protein product is CASSLVSGGYGYTF.

This chain connects TRBV4-3 to TRBJ2-4, with a possible D match to TRBD2 (7 bases). The CDR3 covers 17 residues. In germline, CDR1 is LGHNA, CDR2 YSLEER. V lost 0 bases and J lost 0, with 12 bases in between. As DNA, the CDR3 is TGCGCCAGCAGCCAAGATGGCGGGGGCCTAGCCAAAAACATTCAGTACTTC. Translating it yields CASSQDGGGLAKNIQYF.

This chain links TRBV5-1 with TRBJ2-1; TRBD2 aligns across 8 bases. V shed 0 bases, J shed 0 bases, and the junction held 11 bases outside the gene matches. Germline CDR1 SGHRS, CDR2 YFSETQ. This CDR3 has 19 residues. The CDR3 DNA follows: TGCGCCAGCAGCTTGGAGGGAGCGGGGGCCCCGAGCTCCTACAATGAGCAGTTCTTC. Translating it yields CASSLEGAGAPSSYNEQFF.

The chain has TRBV13 and TRBJ1-1, with D perhaps TRBD1 (5 bases). The germline V and J ends were trimmed by 7 bases and 4 bases, with 16 bases remaining between them. The CDR3 sequence is 14 residues long. CDR1 PRHDT and CDR2 FYEKMQ come from the germline V gene (reference sequence). Here the CDR3 reads CASTPIGQTTEAFF. The CDR3 region has the DNA TGTGCCAGCACCCCTATTGGACAAACCACTGAAGCTTTCTTT.

The chain is built from TRBV27 and TRBJ2-3, with D maybe TRBD1 (5 bases). Per germline, CDR1 MNHEY and CDR2 SMNVEV (reference sequence). The CDR3 covers 13 residues. The V end was cut by 7 bases, the J end by 4 bases, with 12 bases between. The CDR3 DNA is TGTGCCAGCACCCCCGCAGGGTCAGATACGCAGTATTTT. This encodes CASTPAGSDTQYF.

This rearrangement joins TRBV30 to TRBJ2-7, with D possibly matching TRBD1 (6 bases). The CDR3 sequence is 12 residues long. The germline gives CDR1 GTSNPN, CDR2 SVGIG (reference sequence). Trimming left V 4 bases short and J 1 base short, with 8 bases between. The CDR3 region is CAWNRDSYEQYF. CDR3 DNA: TGTGCCTGGAACAGGGATTCCTACGAGCAGTACTTC.

This clone was found once. V is TRBV6-6 and J is TRBJ1-4, with 7 bases matching TRBD1. The CDR3 loop spans 14 amino acids. Per germline, CDR1 MNHNY and CDR2 SVGAGI (reference sequence). V was pared by 8 bases and J by 4 bases, with 7 bases of the junction left unmatched. The CDR3, as DNA: TGTGCCAGCGGAAGGGGGCTTGATAATGAAAAACTGTTTTTT. It encodes CASGRGLDNEKLFF.

The V gene is TRBV10-3, the J gene TRBJ1-1, with D tentatively TRBD1 (5 bases). CDR3 length: 15 amino acids. The germline CDR1 and CDR2 sequences are ENHRY and SYGVKD. Trimming left V 10 bases short and J 0 bases short, with 18 bases between. The CDR3, as DNA: TGTGCCACCCGGGTCTCGGACAACATGAACACTGAAGCTTTCTTT. This codes for CATRVSDNMNTEAFF.

V usage is TRBV29-1 and J usage is TRBJ1-2; D is undetermined. In germline, CDR1 is SQVTM, CDR2 ANQGSEA. The V and J ends lost 4 bases and 0 bases respectively, with 12 bases between them. The CDR3 totals 14 residues. The CDR3 DNA reads as TGCAGCGTTGGAAATGGCAGATCTAACTATGGCTACACCTTC. Amino acids: CSVGNGRSNYGYTF.

A few counts support this clone. The chain carries TRBV2 and TRBJ2-1; a weak D match, TRBD1 (5 bases). CDR3 length equals 13 residues. Trimming removed 8 bases at V and 8 bases at J, with 16 bases between. CDR1 SNHLY and CDR2 FYNNEI come from the germline V gene. The CDR3 bases are TGTGCCAGCGTTTATCAGACAGTTTATGAGCAGTTCTTC. Translating gives CASVYQTVYEQFF.

This clone was picked up a small number of times. The rearrangement uses TRBV9 and TRBJ2-7; 7 nucleotides align to TRBD2. The germline V gene has CDR1 SGDLS and CDR2 YYNGEE. Trimming took 4 bases from V and 5 from J; bases not matched to a gene: 6. The CDR3 consists of 13 residues. The CDR3: CASSLGGTNEQYF. DNA of the CDR3: TGTGCCAGCAGCCTCGGGGGGACGAACGAGCAGTACTTC.

This clone occurred a few times. The CDR3 is CASPHYHYEQYF. CDR3 sequence (DNA): TGCGCCAGCCCCCACTATCACTACGAGCAGTACTTC. The chain employs TRBV4-1 and TRBJ2-7; D uncertain. CDR1 MGHRA and CDR2 YSYEKL come from the germline V gene. There are 12 residues in the CDR3. V shed 8 bases and J shed 3 bases, with 11 bases lying between them.

The V call is TRBV28, the J call TRBJ2-5; 7 nucleotides line up with TRBD2. This CDR3 contains 14 residues. The ends lost 6 bases at V and 9 bases at J; junction bases unmatched: 13. The germline CDR1 and CDR2 sequences are MDHEN and SYDVKM. The CDR3 DNA follows: TGTGCCAGCAGGGGGGGGGTCACTATACTGGCCCAGTACTTC. It is translated as CASRGGVTILAQYF.

The gene calls are TRBV6-1 and TRBJ1-5; possible D gene TRBD1, 6 bases. Germline CDR1 MNHNS, CDR2 SASEGT. This CDR3 is built from 15 residues. V was pared by 3 bases and J by 4 bases, with 13 bases between. The CDR3: CASSDWSTGNQPQHF. Written as DNA, the CDR3 is TGTGCCAGCAGTGACTGGAGTACAGGGAATCAGCCCCAGCATTTT.

The gene calls are TRBV29-1 and TRBJ1-1; TRBD1 aligns across 7 bases. Trimming cost V 6 bases and J 6 bases; bases outside gene matches: 7. The germline V gene has CDR1 SQVTM and CDR2 ANQGSEA. CDR3 length equals 12 residues. The CDR3 DNA reads TGCAGCGTGACAGGGAGATTCGCTGAAGCTTTCTTT. This encodes CSVTGRFAEAFF.

The rearrangement uses TRBV5-1 and TRBJ1-1; no reliable D call. This CDR3 spans 15 amino acids. V dropped 3 bases and J dropped 2 bases, with 14 bases sitting between them. From germline, CDR1 is SGHRS and CDR2 YFSETQ. In nucleotides, the CDR3 is TGCGCCAGCAGCTCTGAACTAGGAGGAAACACTGAAGCTTTCTTT. Encoded protein: CASSSELGGNTEAFF.

The chain recombines TRBV6-1 with TRBJ2-7, with 8 bases lining up with TRBD1. The CDR3 has 17 residues. Looked up from germline, CDR1 is MNHNS and CDR2 is SASEGT. V dropped 2 bases and J dropped 0; count of bases not matched to a gene: 9. In DNA form, the CDR3 reads TGTGCCAGCAGTGAACGGGGCAGGGGGCAGAGCTCCTACGAGCAGTACTTC. It encodes CASSERGRGQSSYEQYF.

The chain carries TRBV30 and TRBJ2-7; D gene uncertain. V dropped 1 base and J dropped 4 bases, with 5 bases sitting between them. The CDR3 is made up of 11 amino acids. Germline CDR1 reads GTSNPN; CDR2 reads SVGIG (reference sequence). The CDR3 sequence is CAWSALYEQYF. The CDR3 region has the DNA TGTGCCTGGAGTGCTCTGTACGAGCAGTACTTC.

This chain links TRBV5-1 with TRBJ1-1; TRBD1 agrees at 8 bases. Unmatched junction bases numbered 8, after V lost 2 bases and J lost 5 bases. The germline V gene has CDR1 SGHRS and CDR2 YFSETQ. The CDR3 totals 15 residues. The DNA for the CDR3 is TGCGCCAGCAGCTTACTTCAGGGGGCGTCGACTGAAGCTTTCTTT. Translating gives CASSLLQGASTEAFF.